Shown below are 30 T cell receptor beta chains from a single sample sequenced in a study of OX40 agonist ivuxolimab in advanced cancers. TCRdb's table, derived via immunoSEQ multiplex PCR, lists solely in-frame clones and lacks some. The table has about 58,000 clones, roughly 84% seen once. The material sequenced was CD4+ or CD8+ T cells sorted from blood, taken in a trial of the OX40 agonist ivuxolimab. These receptors all stem from an adult with an advanced solid tumor such as melanoma, head and neck, liver or kidney cancer.

This clone was detected only a few times. Here the CDR3 DNA reads TGTGCCAGCAGCGTCGGACACCTAGGTCTGGAGACCCAGTACTTC. This translates into CASSVGHLGLETQYF. The chain employs TRBV7-9 and TRBJ2-5; tentative D call: TRBD1 (5 bases). The V gene's germline CDR1 is SEHNR and CDR2 FQNEAQ (reference sequence). The V end lost 5 bases, the J end lost 5 bases, and 18 bases lay between the germline ends. The CDR3 consists of 15 residues.

This chain connects TRBV6-4 to TRBJ1-1; 11 bases map to TRBD1. Germline CDR1 MRHNA, CDR2 SNTAGT. The CDR3 is 13 amino acids. Trimming at V came to 7 bases and at J to 4 bases, leaving 2 bases not matched to a gene. The CDR3 region is CASKGTGGTEAFF. The CDR3 DNA reads as TGTGCCAGCAAAGGGACAGGGGGCACTGAAGCTTTCTTT.

A word on this clone: The same CDR3 is also encoded by other DNA sequences in this sample. The chain combines TRBV5-6 with TRBJ2-7; TRBD1 aligns across 8 bases. V lost 4 bases and J lost 5; bases outside the gene matches: 11. This CDR3 comprises 15 residues. Per the germline V gene, CDR1 is SGHDT and CDR2 is YYEEEE. The CDR3 protein is CASSRRRTGLDEQYF. Here the CDR3 DNA reads TGTGCCAGCAGCCGGCGAAGGACAGGGTTGGACGAGCAGTACTTC.

The V and J genes are TRBV30 and TRBJ1-1; D not certain. With 3 bases removed from V and 5 bases from J, the gap between germline ends came to 22 bases. Germline lookup yields CDR1 GTSNPN and CDR2 SVGIG (reference sequence). CDR3 length equals 16 residues. Here the CDR3 reads CAWSSYILPRGTEAFF. CDR3 coding DNA: TGTGCCTGGAGCTCTTACATCCTGCCGCGGGGAACTGAAGCTTTCTTT.

Here the CDR3 DNA reads TGTGCCAGTAGTAGCCCCGGATCCGGGACAGGGCGCGGCTACACCTTC. It is translated as CASSSPGSGTGRGYTF. The V gene is TRBV19, the J gene TRBJ1-2; 9 nucleotides align to TRBD1. Germline trimming cut 4 bases from V and 8 bases from J; bases unmatched to any gene: 14. From germline, CDR1 is LNHDA and CDR2 SQIVND (reference sequence). This CDR3 region has 16 residues. Together with reference TRBV19 and TRBJ1-2, the CDR3 gives the full variable domain: DGGITQSPKYLFRKEGQNVTLSCEQNLNHDAMYWYRQDPGQGLRLIYYSQIVNDFQKGDIAEGYSVSREKKESFPLTVTSAQKNPTAFYLCASSSPGSGTGRGYTFGSGTRLTVV.

DNA for the CDR3: TGTGCCAGCTCACCACCGAGTCGCGCTGAAGCTTTCTTT. It encodes CASSPPSRAEAFF. The chain employs TRBV18 and TRBJ1-1; D unclear. Per germline, CDR1 KGHSH and CDR2 LQKENI. CDR3 size: 13 residues. Trimming left V 0 bases short and J 6 bases short, with 8 bases between. The variable domain in full, completed from reference TRBV18 and TRBJ1-1, reads NAGVMQNPRHLVRRRGQEARLRCSPMKGHSHVYWYRQLPEEGLKFMVYLQKENIIDESGMPKERFSAEFPKEGPSILRIQQVVRGDSAAYFCASSPPSRAEAFFGQGTRLTVV.

The chain recombines TRBV19 with TRBJ1-3; 7 bases fit TRBD1. V lost 5 bases and J lost 2; bases outside the gene matches: 6. This CDR3 spans 15 amino acids. Germline CDR1 is LNHDA and CDR2 is SQIVND (reference sequence). CDR3 in amino acids: CASSPRTGAGNTIYF. The CDR3 region has the DNA TGTGCCAGTAGTCCGAGGACAGGCGCTGGAAACACCATATATTTT. Combining the CDR3 with reference TRBV19 and TRBJ1-3 gives the whole variable domain DGGITQSPKYLFRKEGQNVTLSCEQNLNHDAMYWYRQDPGQGLRLIYYSQIVNDFQKGDIAEGYSVSREKKESFPLTVTSAQKNPTAFYLCASSPRTGAGNTIYFGEGSWLTVV.

The chain carries TRBV11-2 and TRBJ2-3; D may match TRBD1 or TRBD2 (6 bases each). CDR1 and CDR2 (germline): SGHAT, FQNNGV. Between the trimmed V and J ends, which lost 2 bases and 3 bases, there was a span of 15 bases. The CDR3 spans 16 residues. As DNA, the CDR3 is TGTGCCAGCAGCTTACGGGGGCCCCTAAAAACAGATACGCAGTATTTT. Protein: CASSLRGPLKTDTQYF.

V is TRBV19 and J is TRBJ2-1; D may correspond to TRBD1 or TRBD2 (6 bases each). The CDR3 runs 20 residues. The V gene lost 7 bases and the J gene lost 1 base, with 29 bases spanning the gap. CDR1 and CDR2 from the germline V gene are LNHDA and SQIVND (reference sequence). CDR3 amino acids: CASTPIGWGAGEGSYNEQFF. Here the CDR3 DNA reads TGTGCCAGTACCCCAATCGGTTGGGGGGCAGGTGAGGGGTCCTACAATGAGCAGTTCTTC.

The rearrangement joins TRBV10-3 to TRBJ1-6; a weak D match, TRBD1 (6 bases). CDR3 length: 12 residues. Germline V CDR1 and CDR2: ENHRY, SYGVKD. V lost 10 bases and J lost 7, with 11 bases in between. CDR3 residues: CANRTANSPLHF. The CDR3 coding sequence is TGTGCCAACCGGACAGCCAATTCACCCCTCCACTTT.

J is TRBJ2-1 and V is TRBV7-6, with 10 nucleotides matching TRBD2. Germline-derived CDR1 and CDR2 are SGHVS and FNYEAQ. The CDR3 covers 16 residues. The J segment lost 10 bases and the V segment lost 5 bases, leaving 14 bases of the junction unmatched. In DNA, the CDR3 is TGTGCCAGCAGCGCCAAGGGACTAGCGCGTGGGAACGAGCAGTTCTTC. Amino acid sequence: CASSAKGLARGNEQFF.

This sequence joins TRBV18 and TRBJ1-1, with unresolved D. The CDR3 totals 13 residues. Looked up from germline, CDR1 is KGHSH and CDR2 is LQKENI. V was trimmed by 3 bases and J by 7 bases, leaving 12 bases between them. CDR3 region: CASSPWTADEAFF. The CDR3 DNA sequence: TGTGCCAGCTCACCCTGGACCGCCGATGAAGCTTTCTTT.

V gene TRBV10-3 combines with J gene TRBJ1-1, with 7 bases fitting TRBD1. Germline V CDR1 and CDR2: ENHRY, SYGVKD. This CDR3 has 13 amino acids. With 10 bases clipped from V and 1 base from J, the junction kept 6 bases outside the gene matches. Here the CDR3 DNA reads TGTGCCAGTACAGGGGTCGGGAACACTGAAGCTTTCTTT. Encoded protein: CASTGVGNTEAFF.

The J gene is TRBJ1-2, the V gene TRBV6-1; D is uncertain. V was pared by 4 bases and J by 0 bases, with 9 bases between. CDR1 and CDR2 from the germline V gene are MNHNS and SASEGT. This CDR3 is 14 amino acids long. Written as DNA, the CDR3 is TGTGCCAGCAGTGGATGGTCTTCTAACTATGGCTACACCTTC. Amino acid sequence: CASSGWSSNYGYTF.

This chain joins TRBV5-1 and TRBJ2-7, with D perhaps given as TRBD1 or TRBD2 (5 bases each). Trimming left V 0 bases short and J 6 bases short, with 10 bases between. The germline CDR1 and CDR2 sequences are SGHRS and YFSETQ. CDR3 length: 13 amino acids. CDR3 nucleotides: TGCGCCAGCAGCTTGGTTTCAGGGAGCGAGCAGTACTTC. It encodes CASSLVSGSEQYF.

Concerning this clone: An end of the junction differs from the germline gene, which may be a read error. The chain couples TRBV5-1 to TRBJ1-3, with no clear D. This CDR3 region has 16 residues. Germline CDR1 is SGHRS and CDR2 is YFSETQ. The CDR3 nucleotides are TGCGCCGGCAGCTTGATTGGGAAATCGGCTGGAAACACCATATATTTT. Translated: CAGSLIGKSAGNTIYF.

The chain joins TRBV5-6 to TRBJ1-4; 8 bases are a match to TRBD1. With V trimmed by 0 bases and J by 8 bases, 6 bases remained unmatched. The germline V gene encodes CDR1 SGHDT and CDR2 YYEEEE. CDR3 length: 15 residues. This CDR3 reads CASSLGIRTGEKLFF. Here the CDR3 DNA reads TGTGCCAGCAGCTTGGGGATCCGGACAGGGGAAAAACTGTTTTTT. Using reference TRBV5-6 and TRBJ1-4 for the parts outside the CDR3, the full variable domain is DAGVTQSPTHLIKTRGQQVTLRCSPKSGHDTVSWYQQALGQGPQFIFQYYEEEERQRGNFPDRFSGHQFPNYSSELNVNALLLGDSALYLCASSLGIRTGEKLFFGSGTQLSVL.

This chain uses TRBV6-1 with TRBJ2-5; the D call may be TRBD1 or TRBD2 (5 bases each). The CDR3 length is 16 residues. Germline values: CDR1 MNHNS, CDR2 SASEGT. Between the trimmed V and J ends, which lost 3 bases and 5 bases, there was a span of 19 bases. DNA for the CDR3: TGTGCCAGCAGTGATGCCCGGGACCCCCAAGGGGAGACCCAGTACTTC. Its translation is CASSDARDPQGETQYF.

The chain couples TRBV29-1 to TRBJ1-4; D is unresolved. This CDR3 is built from 13 residues. CDR1 is SQVTM and CDR2 is ANQGSEA in the germline V gene. V shed 4 bases and J shed 3 bases, with 9 bases lying between them. The CDR3 nucleotides are TGCAGCGTTGGGGCAGCCTCTAATGAAAAACTGTTTTTT. Protein: CSVGAASNEKLFF.

The chain has TRBV29-1 and TRBJ1-3, with D perhaps TRBD1 (6 bases). From germline, CDR1 is SQVTM and CDR2 ANQGSEA. The V and J ends lost 3 bases and 4 bases respectively, with 7 bases between them. The CDR3 totals 12 residues. CDR3 nucleotides: TGCAGCGTTGAGCAGGGGGGAAACACCATATATTTT. It yields the protein CSVEQGGNTIYF. Full variable domain (rest looked up from reference TRBV29-1 and TRBJ1-3): SAVISQKPSRDICQRGTSLTIQCQVDSQVTMMFWYRQQPGQSLTLIATANQGSEATYESGFVIDKFPISRPNLTFSTLTVSNMSPEDSSIYLCSVEQGGNTIYFGEGSWLTVV.

The V and J genes are TRBV7-2 and TRBJ2-5, with D possibly being TRBD1 or TRBD2 (6 bases each). Germline values: CDR1 SGHTA, CDR2 FQGNSA. V lost 1 base and J 1 base, leaving 7 bases between the germline ends. CDR3 length: 14 residues. This chain's CDR3 is CASSLGGAQETQYF. The CDR3 DNA is TGTGCCAGCAGCTTAGGGGGGGCCCAAGAGACCCAGTACTTC. The variable domain in full, with the rest retrieved from reference TRBV7-2 and TRBJ2-5, is GAGVSQSPSNKVTEKGKDVELRCDPISGHTALYWYRQSLGQGLEFLIYFQGNSAPDKSGLPSDRFSAERTGGSVSTLTIQRTQQEDSAVYLCASSLGGAQETQYFGPGTRLLVL.

The chain combines TRBV27 with TRBJ1-2, with 9 bases aligning to TRBD1. V shed 5 bases and J 4 bases; nucleotides not matched to a gene: 11. From germline, CDR1 is MNHEY and CDR2 SMNVEV (reference sequence). The CDR3 sequence is 16 residues long. CDR3 region: CASSRIGTGLSYGYTF. The CDR3 nucleotides are TGTGCCAGCAGTCGTATCGGGACAGGGCTGTCCTATGGCTACACCTTC.

The chain employs TRBV6-5 and TRBJ2-1; 8 bases agree with TRBD2. V was pared by 0 bases and J by 10 bases, with 8 bases of the junction left unmatched. Germline lookup yields CDR1 MNHEY and CDR2 SVGAGI. The CDR3 is 15 residues long. The CDR3 loop reads CASSYSTSALGEQFF. CDR3 nucleotides: TGTGCCAGCAGTTACTCGACTAGCGCTTTGGGGGAGCAGTTCTTC.

The CDR3 sequence: CASSVVGDLGNTGELFF. CDR3 DNA: TGTGCCAGCAGCGTAGTTGGGGACCTAGGAAACACCGGGGAGCTGTTTTTT. The rearrangement joins TRBV9 to TRBJ2-2; D tentatively fits TRBD1 or TRBD2 (5 bases each). Per germline, CDR1 SGDLS and CDR2 YYNGEE. The ends were cut back, 0 bases at V and 2 bases at J, with 14 bases in the middle. The CDR3 covers 17 residues.

The chain combines TRBV4-1 with TRBJ2-4; perhaps TRBD1 as D (6 bases). The V and J ends lost 5 bases and 0 bases respectively, with 14 bases between them. Germline assignment: CDR1 MGHRA and CDR2 YSYEKL. The CDR3 has 16 amino acids. This CDR3 reads CASSADRGIAKNIQYF. The CDR3 nucleotides read TGCGCCAGCAGCGCCGATAGGGGGATAGCCAAAAACATTCAGTACTTC.

This sequence joins TRBV6-1 and TRBJ2-3, with D unresolved. Germline assignment: CDR1 MNHNS and CDR2 SASEGT. Deletions cut 4 bases from V and 4 bases from J, with 9 bases between. The CDR3 spans 13 residues. The DNA for the CDR3 is TGTGCCAGCAGTGGGGGATCCCCAGATACGCAGTATTTT. Its protein is CASSGGSPDTQYF.

The chain has TRBV28 and TRBJ2-3; the D gene is possibly TRBD1 (6 bases). Germline V gene sequence: CDR1 MDHEN, CDR2 SYDVKM. CDR3 length equals 12 residues. V was clipped by 10 bases and J by 4 bases, with 12 bases between them. The CDR3 region is CATRTAADTQYF. The CDR3, as DNA: TGTGCCACCCGGACAGCTGCAGATACGCAGTATTTT.

The genes are TRBV5-1 and TRBJ1-1, with TRBD1 matching 8 bases. The CDR3 consists of 14 residues. In germline, CDR1 is SGHRS, CDR2 YFSETQ. With 0 bases clipped from V and 7 bases from J, the junction kept 5 bases outside the gene matches. The CDR3 DNA reads as TGCGCCAGCAGCTTGGTGGACAGGGCGGGTGAAGCTTTCTTT. Translating it yields CASSLVDRAGEAFF. Variable domain in full (rest from reference TRBV5-1 and TRBJ1-1): KAGVTQTPRYLIKTRGQQVTLSCSPISGHRSVSWYQQTPGQGLQFLFEYFSETQRNKGNFPGRFSGRQFSNSRSEMNVSTLELGDSALYLCASSLVDRAGEAFFGQGTRLTVV.

V and J are TRBV30 and TRBJ1-2; 10 positions agree with TRBD1. The trim removed 3 bases at V and 3 bases at J, leaving 13 bases unmatched. CDR1 is GTSNPN and CDR2 is SVGIG in the germline V gene (reference sequence). This CDR3 spans 17 amino acids. The CDR3 DNA reads as TGTGCCTGGAGGACTGACAGGGGGCAGGTCGCCCACTATGGCTACACCTTC. Protein: CAWRTDRGQVAHYGYTF.

The J gene is TRBJ1-2, the V gene TRBV30; D possibly corresponds to TRBD1 (6 bases). V was shortened by 2 bases and J by 5 bases, with 21 bases between the two germline ends. The germline V gene has CDR1 GTSNPN and CDR2 SVGIG (reference sequence). CDR3 size: 16 residues. The CDR3 spells CAWSRLQTGRRYGYTF. Written as DNA, the CDR3 is TGTGCCTGGAGTAGACTTCAGACAGGTCGGAGATATGGCTACACCTTC. Full variable domain (remainder filled in from reference TRBV30 and TRBJ1-2): SQTIHQWPATLVQPVGSPLSLECTVEGTSNPNLYWYRQAAGRGLQLLFYSVGIGQISSEVPQNLSASRPQDRQFILSSKKLLLSDSGFYLCAWSRLQTGRRYGYTFGSGTRLTVV.